A single sample gave rise to the 8 T cell receptor beta chains below, sequenced in a study of blood T cells in healthy people across ages. Sample-barcoded 5' priming and a J-beta primer mix drove a second PCR of about 6 to 12 cycles. TCRdb passed the 5' RACE reads through MiXCR, listing each CDR3 protein once. The table has around 690,000 distinct CDR3 sequences, roughly 50% seen once. What was sequenced was blood. The receptors were gathered from a man between 60 and 70 years old in good health.

This rearrangement joins TRBV5-1 to TRBJ2-1, with unresolved D. The CDR3 covers 12 residues. The V gene lost 0 bases and the J gene lost 10 bases, with 8 bases spanning the gap. Germline loops: CDR1 SGHRS, CDR2 YFSETQ. CDR3 loop: CASSLAAAEQFF. The DNA for the CDR3 is TGCGCCAGCAGCTTGGCGGCGGCAGAGCAGTTCTTC.

This clonotype was seen more than once but under ten times. This chain joins TRBV4-2 and TRBJ2-1, with 9 bases fitting TRBD2. V dropped 1 base and J dropped 5; count of bases not matched to a gene: 6. Germline V gene sequence: CDR1 LGHNA, CDR2 YNFKEQ. This CDR3 spans 16 amino acids. This CDR3 is CASSQAGRGGNNEQFF. The DNA of the CDR3 is TGTGCCAGCAGCCAAGCGGGGCGGGGGGGGAACAATGAGCAGTTCTTC.

This clonotype occurred many times. The chain is built from TRBV7-2 and TRBJ2-1, with 9 bases aligning to TRBD2. The CDR3 is 15 residues long. Trimming took 5 bases from V and 6 from J; bases not matched to a gene: 8. The germline gives CDR1 SGHTA, CDR2 FQGNSA. As DNA, the CDR3 is TGTGCCAGCAGCCGAGGGGCGGGGGGGCTCAATGAGCAGTTCTTC. Its protein is CASSRGAGGLNEQFF.

The V gene is TRBV2, the J gene TRBJ1-2; unclear D gene. The CDR3 covers 13 residues. The ends were cut back, 0 bases at V and 8 bases at J, with 10 bases in the middle. Per germline, CDR1 SNHLY and CDR2 FYNNEI. The CDR3, as DNA: TGTGCCAGCAGTGAAGCGAGGGCAACCGGCTACACCTTC. Translated, it gives CASSEARATGYTF.

This chain links TRBV5-1 with TRBJ2-2; D uncertain. Germline-derived CDR1 and CDR2 are SGHRS and YFSETQ. V was pared by 7 bases and J by 6 bases, with 10 bases between. The CDR3 covers 12 residues. Written as DNA, the CDR3 is TGCGCCAGCGCCCCTTACGCCGGGGAGCTGTTTTTT. Its protein is CASAPYAGELFF. Filled out from reference TRBV5-1 and TRBJ2-2, the complete variable domain reads KAGVTQTPRYLIKTRGQQVTLSCSPISGHRSVSWYQQTPGQGLQFLFEYFSETQRNKGNFPGRFSGRQFSNSRSEMNVSTLELGDSALYLCASAPYAGELFFGEGSRLTVL.

This clonotype has a handful of counts. The chain joins TRBV7-6 to TRBJ2-5; D gene uncertain. Trimming took off 1 base at V and 1 base at J, with 10 bases between the two ends. The CDR3 covers 15 residues. From germline, CDR1 is SGHVS and CDR2 FNYEAQ. The CDR3, as DNA: TGTGCCAGCAGCTTAGTCCCTACCCCCCAAGAGACCCAGTACTTC. Residues: CASSLVPTPQETQYF.

The chain has TRBV20-1 and TRBJ1-5; D is perhaps TRBD1 (5 bases). CDR3 length: 14 residues. V shed 1 base and J shed 7 bases, with 14 bases lying between them. The germline V gene has CDR1 DFQATT and CDR2 SNEGSKA (reference sequence). The chain's CDR3 is CSARVPGGGQPQHF. The CDR3 bases are TGCAGTGCTAGAGTCCCGGGGGGAGGACAGCCCCAGCATTTT.

The V gene is TRBV6-5, the J gene TRBJ2-4, with D hard to call. Matching the DNA end better, TRBJ2-5 makes the J call doubtful. The CDR3 totals 14 residues. CDR1 and CDR2 from the germline V gene are MNHEY and SVGAGI. In DNA, the CDR3 is TGTGCCAGCAGCCCAGCTTGGGGTCGGGAGACCCAGTACTTC. This codes for CASSPAWGRETQYF.